This TCR beta chain stems from a study of T cell changes during pregnancy in multiple sclerosis. Repertoires were generated with immunoSEQ multiplex PCR, while TCRdb's copy carries only in-frame clones and drops some. This table holds roughly 42,000 clones, approximately 91% found once. V was clipped by 2 bases and J by 0 bases, with 19 bases between them. CDR1 and CDR2 from the germline V gene are MNHEY and SMNVEV (reference sequence). The CDR3 is made up of 19 amino acids. Sequencing was performed on CD4+ T cells from peripheral blood mononuclear cells, taken before pregnancy. The sequence was obtained from a female donor with multiple sclerosis, enrolled in a pregnancy study. The chain employs TRBV27 and TRBJ1-4, with a tentative D call TRBD1 (6 bases). CDR3 nucleotide sequence: TGTGCCAGCAGTTTACCCCTGGGACAAAGGGTGACAACTAATGAAAAACTGTTTTTT. As protein: CASSLPLGQRVTTNEKLFF.